The entry below gives a single T cell receptor (beta chain) sequence along with its context. The clone's antigen remains unknown. Nothing much larger sits one base from this clone, and base qualities are not available. The collaborating institutions used their own protocols to collect whole blood in K2EDTA tubes. Collaborator samples were shipped for TCRbeta analysis as frozen whole blood, isolated PBMCs, or DNA extracted from either sample type. Ends trimmed: V by 6 bases, J by 2 bases; bases unmatched to a gene: 6. The CDR1 and CDR2 encoded by the germline V gene are SGHVS and FQNEAQ. CDR3 length: 15 amino acids, cysteine to phenylalanine. The kept DNA is CDR3 alone, 45 bases in frame from the first base. The data are from a study of blood T cell repertoires in COVID-19 (TCRdb year 2020). Describing the broader study: The collaborator samples originated in the United States, Italy and Spain and spanned the acute and convalescent phases of COVID-19. Subjects who had been exposed to COVID-19, were actively infected with it, or had recovered from it provided the deeply sampled blood TCRbeta repertoires that made up the dataset. HLA class I and class II types, where available, came from metadata supplied by the sample provider rather than from assay-based typing. A de-identified subject ID, COVID-19 status, age in years and sex were almost always included in the sample metadata. The samples were drawn from the first 160 participants of the ongoing ImmuneRACE study and from more than 1,000 subjects provided by 6 global collaborators. The repertoires were released in a freely available public database meant as a resource for research on the immune response to SARS-CoV-2. The material from the prospective study consisted of cDNA or gDNA derived from T cells, B-cell-depleted T cells, or PBMCs.

What the authors observed across the whole study: The amount of clinical and demographic metadata varied by source and participant and was provided uncurated.

The immunoSEQ Assay, a bias-controlled multiplex PCR, was used to amplify TCRbeta CDR3 regions from genomic DNA. For the original study's pipeline: Nucleated cell counts per sample were estimated from amplification of reference gene primers within the assay. To quantify the absolute abundance of each unique TCRbeta CDR3 rearrangement, sequence reads were collapsed and filtered. Productive Simpson clonality was computed per sample as the square root of Simpson's diversity index over productive rearrangements. Sourced from immuneACCESS, this table was stored by TCRdb with only in-frame sequences that have V and J called. A share of the clones is absent; for the studies checked, an unresolved V gene accounts for under half, and the remainder has no known explanation. V, J and clone size were drawn from that table, and D and trimming were deduced from the DNA. Present in this sample are about 290,000 clones, approximately 86% of which were seen just once. The ten largest clonotypes hold around 4.5% of the sample.

Sequencing used peripheral blood. Rearrangement joined TRBV7-8 to TRBJ2-3, with 9 middle bases fitting TRBD2. The clonotype comes from a woman aged 50 to 60 with active or convalescent COVID-19. The DNA sequence is as follows: TGTGCCAGCAGGGACCTAGCGGGGTACACAGATACGCAGTATTTT. This translates into CASRDLAGYTDTQYF.